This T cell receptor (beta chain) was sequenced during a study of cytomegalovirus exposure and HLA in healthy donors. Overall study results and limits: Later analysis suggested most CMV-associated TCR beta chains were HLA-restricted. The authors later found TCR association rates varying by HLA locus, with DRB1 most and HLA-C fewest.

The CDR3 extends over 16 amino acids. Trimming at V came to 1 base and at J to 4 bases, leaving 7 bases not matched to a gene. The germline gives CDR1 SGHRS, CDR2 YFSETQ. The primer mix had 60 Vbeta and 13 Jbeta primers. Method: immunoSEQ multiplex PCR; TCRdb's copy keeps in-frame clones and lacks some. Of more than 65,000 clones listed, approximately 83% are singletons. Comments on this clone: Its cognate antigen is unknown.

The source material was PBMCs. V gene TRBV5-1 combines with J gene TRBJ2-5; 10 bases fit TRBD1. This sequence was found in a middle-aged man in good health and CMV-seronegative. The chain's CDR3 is CASSLLATGGGETQYF. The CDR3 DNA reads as TGCGCCAGCAGCTTGTTAGCGACAGGGGGCGGAGAGACCCAGTACTTC. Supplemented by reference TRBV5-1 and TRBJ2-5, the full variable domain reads KAGVTQTPRYLIKTRGQQVTLSCSPISGHRSVSWYQQTPGQGLQFLFEYFSETQRNKGNFPGRFSGRQFSNSRSEMNVSTLELGDSALYLCASSLLATGGGETQYFGPGTRLLVL.